The clone carrying this T cell receptor (beta chain) has at least ten counts. The entry originates in a study of T cells in Graves' hyperthyroidism and ophthalmopathy. The CDR3 has 15 amino acids. Germline V gene lookup returns CDR1 SEHNR and CDR2 FQNEAQ (reference sequence). V lost 4 bases to trimming and J lost 5 bases, with 12 bases between them. RNA transcripts were the template for amplifying TCR beta CDR3 regions. The HTBI primer set drove a first-round RT-PCR of the TCR CDR3. Via MiXCR, TCRdb re-called the multiplex PCR reads, giving one row per CDR3 protein. The sample records a few hundred thousand distinct CDR3 sequences, over 35% being singletons.

The sample taken for sequencing was peripheral blood or thyroid tissue (not recorded which). V is TRBV7-9 and J is TRBJ1-6, with a weak D call TRBD1 (6 bases). This receptor was obtained from an adult woman with Graves' disease, either hyperthyroidism or ophthalmopathy (not recorded which). The CDR3 here is CASSSQGPDNSPLHF. CDR3 coding DNA: TGTGCCAGCAGCTCACAGGGACCTGATAATTCACCCCTCCACTTT. The variable domain in full, completed from reference TRBV7-9 and TRBJ1-6, reads DTGVSQNPRHKITKRGQNVTFRCDPISEHNRLYWYRQTLGQGPEFLTYFQNEAQLEKSRLLSDRFSAERPKGSFSTLEIQRTEQGDSAMYLCASSSQGPDNSPLHFGNGTRLTVT.